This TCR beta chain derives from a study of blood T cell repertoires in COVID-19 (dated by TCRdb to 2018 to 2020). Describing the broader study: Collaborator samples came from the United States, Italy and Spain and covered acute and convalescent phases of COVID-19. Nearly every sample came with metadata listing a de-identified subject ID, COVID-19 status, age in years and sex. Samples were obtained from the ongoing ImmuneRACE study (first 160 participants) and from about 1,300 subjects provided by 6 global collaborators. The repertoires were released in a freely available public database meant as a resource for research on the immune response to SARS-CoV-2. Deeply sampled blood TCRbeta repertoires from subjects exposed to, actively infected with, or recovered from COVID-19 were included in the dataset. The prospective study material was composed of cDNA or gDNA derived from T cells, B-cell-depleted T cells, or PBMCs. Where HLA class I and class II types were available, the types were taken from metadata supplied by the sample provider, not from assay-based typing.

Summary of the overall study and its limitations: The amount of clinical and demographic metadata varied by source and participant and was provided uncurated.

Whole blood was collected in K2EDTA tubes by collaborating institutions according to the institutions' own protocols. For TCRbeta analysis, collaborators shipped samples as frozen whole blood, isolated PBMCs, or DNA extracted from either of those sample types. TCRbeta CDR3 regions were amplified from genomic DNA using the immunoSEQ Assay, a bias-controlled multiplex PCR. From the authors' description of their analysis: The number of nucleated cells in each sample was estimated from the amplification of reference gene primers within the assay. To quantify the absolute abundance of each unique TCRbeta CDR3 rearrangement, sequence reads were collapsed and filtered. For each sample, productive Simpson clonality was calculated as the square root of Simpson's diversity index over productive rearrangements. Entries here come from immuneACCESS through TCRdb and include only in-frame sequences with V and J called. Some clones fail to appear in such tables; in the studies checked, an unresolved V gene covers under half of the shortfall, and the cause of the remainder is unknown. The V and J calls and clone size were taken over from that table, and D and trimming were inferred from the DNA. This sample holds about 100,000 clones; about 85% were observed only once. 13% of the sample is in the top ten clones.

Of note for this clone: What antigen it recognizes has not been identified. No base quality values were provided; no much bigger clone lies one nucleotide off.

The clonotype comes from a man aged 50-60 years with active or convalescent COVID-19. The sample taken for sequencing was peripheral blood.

In nucleotides, the sequence is TGTGCCAGCAGCTTGTCTGAGGGCTCCTACAATGAGCAGTTCTTC. This gives the protein CASSLSEGSYNEQFF. This chain joins TRBV5-4 to TRBJ2-1; a tentative D match to TRBD2 spans 5 bases. CDR1 SGHNT and CDR2 YYREEE are derived from the germline V gene (reference sequence). The CDR3, cysteine through phenylalanine, is 15 amino acids long. The DNA shown is the 45-base CDR3, in frame from base 1. The junction carries 8 bases between V and J, which are trimmed by 1 base and 0 bases respectively.